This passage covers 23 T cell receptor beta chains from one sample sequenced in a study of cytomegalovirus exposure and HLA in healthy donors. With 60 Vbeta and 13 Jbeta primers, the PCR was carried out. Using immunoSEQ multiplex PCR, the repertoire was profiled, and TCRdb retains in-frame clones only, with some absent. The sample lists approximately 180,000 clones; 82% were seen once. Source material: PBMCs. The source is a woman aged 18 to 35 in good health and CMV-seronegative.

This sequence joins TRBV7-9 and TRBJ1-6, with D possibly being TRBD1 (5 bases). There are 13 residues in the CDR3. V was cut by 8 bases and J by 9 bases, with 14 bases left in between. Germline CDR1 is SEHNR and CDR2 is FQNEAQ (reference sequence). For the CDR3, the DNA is TGTGCCAGCGGTATCCAGGGCGGTTCACCCCTCCACTTT. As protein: CASGIQGGSPLHF.

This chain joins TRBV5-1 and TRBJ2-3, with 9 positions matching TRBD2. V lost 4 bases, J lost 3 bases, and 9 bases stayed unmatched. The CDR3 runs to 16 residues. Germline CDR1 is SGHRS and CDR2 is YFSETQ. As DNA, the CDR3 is TGCGCCAGCAGCCCACTAACAGCGGGAGGTACAGATACGCAGTATTTT. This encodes CASSPLTAGGTDTQYF.

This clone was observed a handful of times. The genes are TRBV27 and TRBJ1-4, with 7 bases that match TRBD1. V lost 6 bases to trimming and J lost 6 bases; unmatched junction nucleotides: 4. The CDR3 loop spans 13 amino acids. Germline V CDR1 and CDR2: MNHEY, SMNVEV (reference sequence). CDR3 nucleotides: TGTGCCAGCAGGGCCGGGACAGATGAAAAACTGTTTTTT. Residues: CASRAGTDEKLFF.

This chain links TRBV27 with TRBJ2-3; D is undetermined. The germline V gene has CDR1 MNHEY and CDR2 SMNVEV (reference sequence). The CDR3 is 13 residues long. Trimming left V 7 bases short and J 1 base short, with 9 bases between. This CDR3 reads CASTAGRTDTQYF. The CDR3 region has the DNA TGTGCCAGCACGGCAGGTCGCACAGATACGCAGTATTTT.

CDR3 protein: CASSQDTLGGNYGYTF. In DNA form, the CDR3 reads TGTGCCAGCAGCCAAGACACCCTAGGTGGTAACTATGGCTACACCTTC. The genes are TRBV14 and TRBJ1-2; no clear D. Germline V gives CDR1 SGHDN, CDR2 FVKESK. Between the trimmed V and J ends, which lost 0 bases and 1 base, there was a span of 12 bases. The CDR3 runs 16 residues.

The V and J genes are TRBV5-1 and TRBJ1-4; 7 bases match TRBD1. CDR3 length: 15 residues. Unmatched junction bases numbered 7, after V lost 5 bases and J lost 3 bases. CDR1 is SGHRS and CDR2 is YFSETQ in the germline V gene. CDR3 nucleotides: TGCGCCAGCAGGGGGACAGCCGGATCTAATGAAAAACTGTTTTTT. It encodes CASRGTAGSNEKLFF.

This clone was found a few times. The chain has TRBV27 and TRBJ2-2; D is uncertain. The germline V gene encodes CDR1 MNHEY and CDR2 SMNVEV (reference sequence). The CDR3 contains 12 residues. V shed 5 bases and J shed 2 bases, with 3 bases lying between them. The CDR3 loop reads CASSPNTGELFF. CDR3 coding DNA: TGTGCCAGCAGTCCAAACACCGGGGAGCTGTTTTTT.

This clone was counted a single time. CDR3 in amino acids: CSVAWLHPYGYTF. DNA of the CDR3: TGCAGCGTTGCTTGGCTTCATCCCTATGGCTACACCTTC. This chain joins TRBV29-1 and TRBJ1-2; D not certain. The V end lost 4 bases, the J end lost 4 bases, and 13 bases lay between the germline ends. CDR1 SQVTM and CDR2 ANQGSEA come from the germline V gene. The CDR3 has 13 residues. The full variable domain, with the rest looked up from reference TRBV29-1 and TRBJ1-2, is SAVISQKPSRDICQRGTSLTIQCQVDSQVTMMFWYRQQPGQSLTLIATANQGSEATYESGFVIDKFPISRPNLTFSTLTVSNMSPEDSSIYLCSVAWLHPYGYTFGSGTRLTVV.

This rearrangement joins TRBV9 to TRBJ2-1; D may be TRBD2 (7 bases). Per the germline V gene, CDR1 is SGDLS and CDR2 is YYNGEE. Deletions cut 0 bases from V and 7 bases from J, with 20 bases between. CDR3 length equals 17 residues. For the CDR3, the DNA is TGTGCCAGCAGCGTAGTCCGGGGAGGGGGTCCTGGGAATGAGCAGTTCTTC. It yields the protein CASSVVRGGGPGNEQFF.

CDR3 coding DNA: TGTGCCAGCCAAAACGTCAAGGCCCCCGGGAGCCTAAGAAGGCAGCCCCAGCATTTT. Translating gives CASQNVKAPGSLRRQPQHF. The chain uses TRBV28 and TRBJ1-5; D is unclear. The CDR3 sequence is 19 residues long. The germline V gene encodes CDR1 MDHEN and CDR2 SYDVKM. V was clipped by 8 bases and J by 7 bases, with 33 bases between them.

The CDR3, as DNA: TGTGCCAGCAGCTTCGACGGGAGCCCTAACAATGAGCAGTTCTTC. Translated: CASSFDGSPNNEQFF. The chain uses TRBV7-2 and TRBJ2-1; a weak D match, TRBD2 (6 bases). Trimming shortened V by 3 bases and J by 5 bases, and 14 bases separated the two germline ends. Germline lookup yields CDR1 SGHTA and CDR2 FQGNSA. The CDR3 consists of 15 residues.

The CDR3 spells CASSPSQGTEAFF. CDR3 in DNA: TGTGCCAGCTCACCATCGCAGGGCACTGAAGCTTTCTTT. The rearrangement joins TRBV18 to TRBJ1-1; a weak D match, TRBD1 (5 bases). Germline V lookup: CDR1 KGHSH, CDR2 LQKENI. Trimming pared 2 bases from V and 4 bases from J, leaving 8 bases between. The CDR3 is made up of 13 amino acids.

CDR3 sequence (DNA): TGTGCCAGCAGTCAGACTCCAGCCGAGACCCAGTACTTC. The encoded protein is CASSQTPAETQYF. The V and J genes are TRBV28 and TRBJ2-5; D is unresolved. Trimming shortened V by 5 bases and J by 5 bases, and 12 bases separated the two germline ends. There are 13 residues in the CDR3. The V gene's germline CDR1 is MDHEN and CDR2 SYDVKM.

The CDR3 loop reads CASSLEGASGYTF. The DNA for the CDR3 is TGTGCCAGTAGTCTCGAAGGGGCCTCTGGCTACACCTTC. The genes are TRBV19 and TRBJ1-2; D is possibly TRBD1 (5 bases). The V gene's germline CDR1 is LNHDA and CDR2 SQIVND (reference sequence). V dropped 5 bases and J dropped 7 bases, with 14 bases sitting between them. The CDR3 spans 13 residues. Full variable domain (missing parts from reference TRBV19 and TRBJ1-2): DGGITQSPKYLFRKEGQNVTLSCEQNLNHDAMYWYRQDPGQGLRLIYYSQIVNDFQKGDIAEGYSVSREKKESFPLTVTSAQKNPTAFYLCASSLEGASGYTFGSGTRLTVV.

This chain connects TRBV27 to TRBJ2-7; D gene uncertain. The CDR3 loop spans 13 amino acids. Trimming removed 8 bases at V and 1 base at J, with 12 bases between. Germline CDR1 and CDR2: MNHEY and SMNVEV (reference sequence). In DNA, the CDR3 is TGTGCCAGCTACTCCAGGATTTCCTACGAGCAGTACTTC. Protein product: CASYSRISYEQYF.

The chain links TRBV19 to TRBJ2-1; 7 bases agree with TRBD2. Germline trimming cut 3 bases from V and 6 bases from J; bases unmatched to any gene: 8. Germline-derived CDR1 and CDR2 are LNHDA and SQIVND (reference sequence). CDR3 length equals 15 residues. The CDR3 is CASSIWLAELNEQFF. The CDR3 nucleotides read TGTGCCAGTAGTATTTGGCTAGCGGAGCTCAATGAGCAGTTCTTC.

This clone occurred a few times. This CDR3 is CASSQGLADPNEQFF. The CDR3 DNA reads TGTGCCAGCAGCCAAGGGCTAGCGGACCCTAATGAGCAGTTCTTC. The chain links TRBV4-2 to TRBJ2-1, with 7 bases fitting TRBD2. The CDR3 extends over 15 amino acids. Per the germline V gene, CDR1 is LGHNA and CDR2 is YNFKEQ. After removal of 1 base from V and 7 bases from J, the junction contained 7 bases not matched to a gene.

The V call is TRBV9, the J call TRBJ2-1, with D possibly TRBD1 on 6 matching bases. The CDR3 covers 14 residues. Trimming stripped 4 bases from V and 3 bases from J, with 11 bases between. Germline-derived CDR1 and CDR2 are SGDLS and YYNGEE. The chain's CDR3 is CASSPQDSYNEQFF. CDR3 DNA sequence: TGTGCCAGCAGCCCCCAGGACAGCTACAATGAGCAGTTCTTC.

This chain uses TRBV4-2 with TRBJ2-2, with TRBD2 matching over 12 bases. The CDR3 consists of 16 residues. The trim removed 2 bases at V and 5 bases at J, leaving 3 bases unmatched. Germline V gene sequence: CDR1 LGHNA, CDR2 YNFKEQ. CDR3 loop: CASSQTSGRRTGELFF. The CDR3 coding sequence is TGTGCCAGCAGCCAAACTAGCGGGAGGCGAACCGGGGAGCTGTTTTTT.

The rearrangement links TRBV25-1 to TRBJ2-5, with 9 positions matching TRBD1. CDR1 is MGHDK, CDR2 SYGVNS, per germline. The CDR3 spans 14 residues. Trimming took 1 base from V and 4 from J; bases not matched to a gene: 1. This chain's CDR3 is CASSESGQGETQYF. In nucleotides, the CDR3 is TGTGCCAGCAGTGAATCGGGACAGGGAGAGACCCAGTACTTC.

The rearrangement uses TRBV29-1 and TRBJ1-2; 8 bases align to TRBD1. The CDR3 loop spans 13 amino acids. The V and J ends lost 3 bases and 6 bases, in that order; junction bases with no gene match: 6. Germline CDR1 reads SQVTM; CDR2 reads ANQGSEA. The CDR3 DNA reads TGCAGCGTTGATTTTGGACAGGGCGATGGCTACACCTTC. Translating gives CSVDFGQGDGYTF.

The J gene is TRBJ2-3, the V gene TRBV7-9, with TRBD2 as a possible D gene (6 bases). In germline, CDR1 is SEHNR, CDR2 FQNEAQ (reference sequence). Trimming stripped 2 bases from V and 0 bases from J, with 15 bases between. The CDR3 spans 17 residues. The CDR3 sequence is CASSLKGPAGSTDTQYF. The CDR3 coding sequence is TGTGCCAGCAGCTTAAAGGGCCCAGCGGGTAGCACAGATACGCAGTATTTT.

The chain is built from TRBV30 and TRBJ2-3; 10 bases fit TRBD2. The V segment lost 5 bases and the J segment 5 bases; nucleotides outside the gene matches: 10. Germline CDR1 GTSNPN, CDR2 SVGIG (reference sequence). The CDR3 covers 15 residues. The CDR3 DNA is TGTGCCTGGGGTGAGCGGGAGGGCCTCTTAGATACGCAGTATTTT. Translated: CAWGEREGLLDTQYF.